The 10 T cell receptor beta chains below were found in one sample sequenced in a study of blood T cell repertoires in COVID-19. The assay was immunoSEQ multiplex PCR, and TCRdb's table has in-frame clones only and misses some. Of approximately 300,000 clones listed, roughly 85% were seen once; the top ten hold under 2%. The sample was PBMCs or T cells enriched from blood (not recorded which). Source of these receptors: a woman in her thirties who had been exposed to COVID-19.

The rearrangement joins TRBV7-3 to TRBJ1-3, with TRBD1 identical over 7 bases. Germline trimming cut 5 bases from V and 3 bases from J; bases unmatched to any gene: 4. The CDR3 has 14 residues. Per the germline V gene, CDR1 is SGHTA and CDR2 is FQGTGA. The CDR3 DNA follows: TGTGCCAGCAGCATGACAGGGAGTGGAAACACCATATATTTT. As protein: CASSMTGSGNTIYF. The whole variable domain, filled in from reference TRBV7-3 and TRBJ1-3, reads GAGVSQTPSNKVTEKGKYVELRCDPISGHTALYWYRQSLGQGPEFLIYFQGTGAADDSGLPNDRFFAVRPEGSVSTLKIQRTERGDSAVYLCASSMTGSGNTIYFGEGSWLTVV.

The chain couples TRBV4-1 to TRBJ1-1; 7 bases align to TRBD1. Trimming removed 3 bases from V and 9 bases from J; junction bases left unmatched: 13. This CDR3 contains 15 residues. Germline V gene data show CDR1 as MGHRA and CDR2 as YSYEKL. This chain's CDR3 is CASSHHVDPGQQAFF. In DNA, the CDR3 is TGCGCCAGCAGCCACCACGTCGACCCGGGACAGCAAGCTTTCTTT.

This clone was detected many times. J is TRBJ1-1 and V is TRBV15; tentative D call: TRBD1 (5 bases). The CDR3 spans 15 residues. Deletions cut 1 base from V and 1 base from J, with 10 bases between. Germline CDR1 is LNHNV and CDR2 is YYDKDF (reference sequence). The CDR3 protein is CATSRVARANTEAFF. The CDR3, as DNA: TGTGCCACCAGCAGAGTTGCCAGGGCGAACACTGAAGCTTTCTTT. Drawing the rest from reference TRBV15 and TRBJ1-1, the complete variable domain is DAMVIQNPRYQVTQFGKPVTLSCSQTLNHNVMYWYQQKSSQAPKLLFHYYDKDFNNEADTPDNFQSRRPNTSFCFLDIRSPGLGDTAMYLCATSRVARANTEAFFGQGTRLTVV.

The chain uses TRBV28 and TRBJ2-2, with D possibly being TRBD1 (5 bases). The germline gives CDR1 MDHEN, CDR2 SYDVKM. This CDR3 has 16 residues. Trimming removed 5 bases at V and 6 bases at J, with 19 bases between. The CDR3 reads CASSRPFKFRAGELFF. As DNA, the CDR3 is TGTGCCAGCAGTCGACCATTCAAGTTCAGGGCCGGGGAGCTGTTTTTT. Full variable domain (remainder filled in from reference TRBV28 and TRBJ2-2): DVKVTQSSRYLVKRTGEKVFLECVQDMDHENMFWYRQDPGLGLRLIYFSYDVKMKEKGDIPEGYSVSREKKERFSLILESASTNQTSMYLCASSRPFKFRAGELFFGEGSRLTVL.

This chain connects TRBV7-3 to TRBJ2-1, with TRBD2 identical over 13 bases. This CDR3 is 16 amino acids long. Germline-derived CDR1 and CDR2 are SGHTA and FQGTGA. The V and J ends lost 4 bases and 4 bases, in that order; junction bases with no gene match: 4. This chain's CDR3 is CASSSWTSGGYNEQFF. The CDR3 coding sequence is TGTGCCAGCAGCTCTTGGACTAGCGGGGGTTACAATGAGCAGTTCTTC.

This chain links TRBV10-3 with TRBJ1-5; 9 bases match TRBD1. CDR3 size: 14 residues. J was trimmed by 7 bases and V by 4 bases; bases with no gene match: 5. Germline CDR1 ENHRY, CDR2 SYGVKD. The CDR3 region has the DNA TGTGCCATCAGTGGGACAGGGGTTGACCAGCCCCAGCATTTT. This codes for CAISGTGVDQPQHF.

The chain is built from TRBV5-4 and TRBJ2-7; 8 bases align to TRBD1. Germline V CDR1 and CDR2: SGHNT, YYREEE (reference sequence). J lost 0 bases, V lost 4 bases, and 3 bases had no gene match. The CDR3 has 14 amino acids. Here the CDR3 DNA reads TGTGCCAGCAGCCAGGGGGCTCTCTCCTACGAGCAGTACTTC. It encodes CASSQGALSYEQYF.

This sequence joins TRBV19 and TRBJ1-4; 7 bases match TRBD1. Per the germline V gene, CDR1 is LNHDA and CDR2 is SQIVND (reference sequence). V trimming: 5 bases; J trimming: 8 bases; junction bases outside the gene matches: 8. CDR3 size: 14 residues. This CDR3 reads CASSETTGREKLFF. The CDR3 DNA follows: TGTGCCAGTAGTGAGACGACAGGGCGGGAAAAACTGTTTTTT. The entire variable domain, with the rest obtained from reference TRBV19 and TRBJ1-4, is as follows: DGGITQSPKYLFRKEGQNVTLSCEQNLNHDAMYWYRQDPGQGLRLIYYSQIVNDFQKGDIAEGYSVSREKKESFPLTVTSAQKNPTAFYLCASSETTGREKLFFGSGTQLSVL.

CDR3 sequence reads: CASSAGTGDSGANVLTF. CDR3 bases: TGTGCCAGCAGTGCCGGGACAGGGGACTCTGGGGCCAACGTCCTGACTTTC. This chain uses TRBV6-1 with TRBJ2-6; 10 positions agree with TRBD1. The CDR3 runs 17 residues. In germline, CDR1 is MNHNS, CDR2 SASEGT. Trimming at V came to 4 bases and at J to 0 bases, leaving 3 bases not matched to a gene.

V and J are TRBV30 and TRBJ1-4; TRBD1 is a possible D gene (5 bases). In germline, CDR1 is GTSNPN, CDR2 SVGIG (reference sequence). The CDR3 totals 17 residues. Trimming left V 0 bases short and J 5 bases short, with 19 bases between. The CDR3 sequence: CAWSVLRGGVGNEKLFF. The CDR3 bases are TGTGCCTGGAGTGTACTGAGAGGAGGGGTCGGGAATGAAAAACTGTTTTTT.